The clone carrying this T cell receptor beta chain has ten or more counts. Its specificity is not known. The data stem from a study of early T cells in non-severe SARS-CoV-2 infection. Study overall: The chains were unpaired, and the sequenced material was bulk RNA from unsorted whole blood. Study-wide results and limits: Matches to VDJdb favored anti-spike CD8 responses and missed private and CD4 specificities.

Attachment of unique molecular identifiers to individual cDNA molecules was performed. TCRdb used MiXCR to reprocess the 5' RACE reads, holding one entry per CDR3 protein. Found here are just under 85,000 distinct CDR3 sequences, around 9.3% of them singletons; the top ten hold 7% to 9%. The CDR3 is 15 residues long. The germline V gene encodes CDR1 SGHVS and CDR2 FNYEAQ. The V gene end was trimmed by 5 bases and the J gene end by 2 bases; junction bases not matched to a gene: 6. V is TRBV7-6 and J is TRBJ2-3, with 8 nucleotides matching TRBD2. This sample comprised whole blood, obtained at baseline. This sequence was found in an adult who was a healthcare worker with PCR-confirmed SARS-CoV-2 infection or an uninfected control (not recorded which). This chain's CDR3 is CASSAGLGYTDTQYF. The CDR3 nucleotides read TGTGCCAGCAGCGCGGGACTAGGGTACACAGATACGCAGTATTTT.